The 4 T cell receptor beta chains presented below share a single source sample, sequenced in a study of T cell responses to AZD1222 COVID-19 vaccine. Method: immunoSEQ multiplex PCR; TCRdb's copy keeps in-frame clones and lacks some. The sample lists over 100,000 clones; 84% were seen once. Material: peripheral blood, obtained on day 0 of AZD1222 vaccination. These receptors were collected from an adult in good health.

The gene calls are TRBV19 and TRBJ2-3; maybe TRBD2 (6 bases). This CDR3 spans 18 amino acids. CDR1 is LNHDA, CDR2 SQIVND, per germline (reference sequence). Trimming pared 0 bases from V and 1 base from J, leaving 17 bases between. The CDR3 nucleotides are TGTGCCAGTAGTATAGATAAATACCGGGACTCACGCACAGATACGCAGTATTTT. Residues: CASSIDKYRDSRTDTQYF.

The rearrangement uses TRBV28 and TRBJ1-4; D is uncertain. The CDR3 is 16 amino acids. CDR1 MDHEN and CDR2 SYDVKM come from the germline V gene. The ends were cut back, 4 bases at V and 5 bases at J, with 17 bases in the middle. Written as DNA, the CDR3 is TGTGCCAGCAGTTCGGGGTTCTTATCTGGGAATGAAAAACTGTTTTTT. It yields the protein CASSSGFLSGNEKLFF.

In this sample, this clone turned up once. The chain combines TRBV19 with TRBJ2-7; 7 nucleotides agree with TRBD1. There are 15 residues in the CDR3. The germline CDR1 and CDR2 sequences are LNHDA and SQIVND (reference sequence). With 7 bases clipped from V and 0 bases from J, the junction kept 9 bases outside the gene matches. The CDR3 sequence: CASTRDGTASYEQYF. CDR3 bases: TGTGCCAGTACCCGTGACGGGACAGCCTCCTACGAGCAGTACTTC.

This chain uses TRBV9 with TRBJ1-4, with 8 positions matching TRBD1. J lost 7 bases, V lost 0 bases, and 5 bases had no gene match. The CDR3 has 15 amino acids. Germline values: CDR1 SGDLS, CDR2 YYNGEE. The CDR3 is CASSVGTGKGEKLFF. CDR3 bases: TGTGCCAGCAGCGTAGGGACAGGGAAGGGTGAAAAACTGTTTTTT. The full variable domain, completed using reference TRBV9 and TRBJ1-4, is DSGVTQTPKHLITATGQRVTLRCSPRSGDLSVYWYQQSLDQGLQFLIQYYNGEERAKGNILERFSAQQFPDLHSELNLSSLELGDSALYFCASSVGTGKGEKLFFGSGTQLSVL.